The entry below describes one T cell receptor beta chain. The sample holds one count of this clone. Its antigen specificity is not known. No much larger clone exists at a distance of one base, and base qualities are not known. The sample is drawn from a study of cytomegalovirus exposure and HLA in healthy donors (dated by TCRdb to about 2017). Regarding the complete study: In an earlier analysis of roughly 590 of the donors, approximately 300 Gb of sequence data and about 110 million unique TCR beta sequences from about 190 million T cells were reported. The study was designed to test whether signatures of past pathogen exposure could be identified by cataloging public T cell receptors. In a later analysis, previously published TCR beta repertoires from 500 to 750 donors were re-analyzed and high-resolution HLA genotyping was added so that TCR occurrence patterns could be studied. Because of strong linkage in the cohort, four to six DR-DQ haplotypes were treated as single units for association and clustering. Donor age, sex, ethnicity and CMV serostatus were collected together with the repertoire data. Every discovery cohort repertoire had been produced on one sequencing platform. Using immunosequencing, the study profiled T cell repertoires from about 610 subjects and related those repertoires to cytomegalovirus serostatus. Of the 398 genotyped donors, 65% to 90% were placed in the genetic ancestry cluster associated with self-reported Caucasian donors. To predict cytomegalovirus infection status, the study combined high-throughput TCR immunosequencing, statistical association of individual TCRs with disease status, and machine learning. A later genetic analysis took genome-wide SNP genotypes for about three fifths of the 666 donors and used that subset as a discovery cohort. Around 320 gigabases of sequencing data and approximately 85 million unique TCR sequences were included in an early release covering roughly 700 HLA-typed donors. Besides the first cohort of approximately 670 subjects, a separate validation cohort made up of over a hundred different subjects was used. Among over 350 genotyped donors of the cohort, an average of about 240,000 unique TCR beta nucleotide sequences were sequenced per donor, 15% to 20% of them non-productive. Rather than using new phenotypic data, the later analysis identified candidate immune exposures from TCR beta sequences and from how often those sequences occurred across donors. The number of typed donors differed by locus: roughly 629-630 for A, B, C, DRB1 and DQB1; approximately 520 for DQA1; some 610 for DPA1; and roughly 490 for DPB1. Both class I and class II loci were covered by HLA typing, at four-digit resolution. An earlier analysis of nearly 600 of the donors applied high-throughput TCR beta sequencing to assess whether each TCR beta V gene segment acted as functional or pseudogenic. Broader findings and caveats from the paper: The earlier analysis of 587 of the donors excluded 15 to 20 rarely observed V segments, including chromosome 9 orphons, because counts were too low. According to a later analysis, parvovirus B19, influenza, CMV and Epstein-Barr virus appeared linked to several top co-occurrence clusters. A further reported finding was that TCR beta sequences accurately predicted the HLA-A and HLA-B alleles for most subjects in the first cohort. In a later genetic analysis, a missense DCLRE1C variant was associated with V-gene and J-gene trimming of TCR beta chains, and the association was replicated in an independent cohort. The cohort was sequenced for TCR beta chains only, and without alpha or paired-chain data the features that could be detected were limited. In a later analysis, HLA-associated TCR beta chains showed more clonal expansion and lower generation probabilities than non-associated chains that were equally common. The only immune exposure information available for the cohort was CMV serostatus. Compared with the 666-donor mean, donors in an Asian-associated ancestry cluster had fewer N-insertions in productive TCRs, according to a later genetic analysis. Some IMGT-functional V segments, including TRBV6-2 and TRBV6-3, could not be told apart with the 87-base-pair reads, so those segments were excluded. In vitro tests confirmed that a few of the cytomegalovirus-associated TCR beta chains recognize cytomegalovirus antigens. The study gave a list of more than 150 TCR beta chains associated with cytomegalovirus. Broadly in line with IMGT annotations, most TCR beta V segments showed up in productive rearrangements about 90% or about 30% of the time in an earlier analysis of around 550 of the donors. Cytomegalovirus status was reported to be diagnosed by the classifier with high specificity and sensitivity in both the original and validation cohorts. Sequencing depth was assumed to be roughly uniform across donors in the presence/absence analyses, though that assumption may not hold. According to the authors, the approach could potentially be generalized to other disease states and immunological phenotypes. Linkage disequilibrium might explain the correlated functional status among segregating V segments, but an unknown experimental factor could not be ruled out. At a false discovery rate of 0.05, a later analysis linked 16,000 or so TCR beta sequences to specific HLA alleles. While some public TCRs were present in many individuals, most TCR sequences turned up only very rarely across donors. The sequencing pipeline was judged likely to have produced a cluster of highly shared sequence variants as a technical artifact. When HLA alleles, especially DR and DQ, strongly co-occurred, TCR associations were difficult to assign to individual alleles. HLA typing was unavailable for some donors at each locus, so association tests used only the typed subset. According to a later analysis, most CMV-associated TCR beta chains appeared to be HLA-restricted, and the HLA associations seemed to be driven largely by CMV exposure. In a later analysis, the rate of TCR association differed among HLA loci, with DRB1 alleles having the most associated TCRs and HLA-C alleles having the fewest.

Sequences MDHEN (CDR1) and SYDVKM (CDR2) are obtained from the germline V gene. There are 14 amino acids in the CDR3, from cysteine to phenylalanine inclusive. Here the CDR3 DNA is all that survives: 42 bases in frame from base 1. V sheds 2 bases and J sheds 9 bases, leaving 16 bases between their ends. The cohort was made up of under 800 healthy bone marrow donors. At the time of sampling, every cohort member was nominally healthy, though immune exposures that went unrecorded were likely present. The donor tested CMV seropositive, placing the donor among the roughly 270 seropositive members of the cohort. A peripheral blood sample was collected from each donor, and TCR beta sequencing was performed on peripheral blood mononuclear cells. Genomic DNA was extracted from the blood cell samples with the Qiagen DNeasy Blood Extraction Kit. Library prep was done by the immunoSEQ multiplex PCR assay. For the multiplex PCR, a mixture combining 60 forward primers for TCR Vbeta segments and 13 reverse primers for TCR Jbeta segments was used. The CDR3 region of rearranged TCR beta genes was amplified from genomic DNA by a multiplex PCR assay. On the Illumina HiSeq System, the amplified TCR beta libraries were sequenced as 87-base-pair reads. Concerning the study's data processing: In a later analysis, tens of millions of unique TCR beta chains were counted across the approximately 640 repertoires, and roughly 11 million of these chains were shared by at least two donors. A nearest-neighbor algorithm error-corrected the raw reads and collapsed the reads into unique sequences, merging closely related sequences to remove PCR and sequencing errors. Alignment of CDR3 sequences to IMGT reference sequences was used to assign V, D and J gene segments. Each retained sequence needed at least a six-nucleotide match to both a V gene segment and a J gene segment. Rearrangements were classified as productive when the CDR3 lacked stop codons and remained in frame with V and J, and all other rearrangements were classified as non-productive. CDR3 was defined according to IMGT convention as the region running from the second conserved V-encoded cysteine to the conserved J-encoded phenylalanine. The earlier analysis of 500 to 600 of the donors excluded sequences that lacked an unambiguous match to a single V gene segment. An earlier analysis of about 590 of the donors classified V segments as functional when productive rearrangements were above 56.7% and as segregating when the standard deviation between donors was above 5%. A statistical classification framework was built to diagnose cytomegalovirus status from the catalog of TCR beta chain sequences. In a later analysis, V and J genes were assigned by comparing TCR nucleotide sequences against IMGT/GENE-DB human TR gene sequences. In a later analysis, CDR3 sequences and most-parsimonious VDJ recombination scenarios were assigned using the TCRdist pipeline. A later analysis defined each TCR beta chain by its CDR3 amino acid sequence plus V-gene family, and excluded reads lacking a unique V-gene family. As a way to deal with suspected cross-contamination and a sequencing artifact, a later analysis dropped approximately 590 nucleotide sequences that were highly shared and had low generation probability. In a later analysis, a clonal expansion index for each public chain was calculated from normalized within-repertoire ranks of inferred template counts. Generation probabilities in a later analysis came from a VDJ recombination model fitted to out-of-frame rearrangements, and those results were checked against IGoR. A later analysis scored TCR-TCR, TCR-HLA and TCR-CMV co-occurrence with hypergeometric tests, applying a repertoire-size bias correction to TCR pairs. False discovery rates were estimated in a later analysis by permuting HLA or CMV assignments 20 times. In a later analysis, co-occurring TCRs were grouped using DBSCAN, and TCRdist sequence similarity was added for clustering within HLA-allele-positive subsets. Repertoires with fewer than 30,000 or more than 120,000 public chains were left out of co-occurrence clustering, as were five repertoires with anomalous nucleotide sharing. The clones in this table, taken by TCRdb from immuneACCESS, are in-frame only. Not every clone is retained; where verified, under half of the shortfall comes from an unresolved V gene, and the cause of the rest is unknown. V and J calls and clone size are given by that table; D and trimming were obtained from the DNA. This sample comprises about 110,000 clones, about 80% of them detected only once. The ten largest clones take up around an eighth of the sample.

This receptor was taken from a man aged 30 to 45 in good health and CMV-seropositive. The chain links TRBV28 with TRBJ2-5; possibly the D gene is TRBD2, per 5 matching bases. Input material: PBMCs. In nucleotides, the sequence is TGTGCCAGCAGTTTACCGCTGCGGAGGACCCCCCAGTACTTC. Its translation is CASSLPLRRTPQYF.